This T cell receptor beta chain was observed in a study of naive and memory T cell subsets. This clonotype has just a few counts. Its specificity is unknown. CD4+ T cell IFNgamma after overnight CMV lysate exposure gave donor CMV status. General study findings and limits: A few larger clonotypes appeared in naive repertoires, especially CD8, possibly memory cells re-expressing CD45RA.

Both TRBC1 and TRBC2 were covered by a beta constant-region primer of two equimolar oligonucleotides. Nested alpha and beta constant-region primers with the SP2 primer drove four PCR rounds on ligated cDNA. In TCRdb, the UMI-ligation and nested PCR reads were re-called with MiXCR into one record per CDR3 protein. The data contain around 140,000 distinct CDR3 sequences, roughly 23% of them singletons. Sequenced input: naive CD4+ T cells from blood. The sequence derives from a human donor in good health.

For the CDR3, the DNA is TGTGCCAGCAGCTTAAGGCCCGGGGACAGGGTGAGGGAGACCCAGTACTTC. As protein: CASSLRPGDRVRETQYF. J is TRBJ2-5 and V is TRBV7-8, with 9 bases lining up with TRBD1. The CDR3 sequence is 17 residues long. The V gene's germline CDR1 is SGHVS and CDR2 FQNEAQ. After removal of 2 bases from V and 5 bases from J, the junction contained 12 bases not matched to a gene. Variable domain in full (rest from reference TRBV7-8 and TRBJ2-5): GAGVSQSPRYKVAKRGQDVALRCDPISGHVSLFWYQQALGQGPEFLTYFQNEAQLDKSGLPSDRFFAERPEGSVSTLKIQRTQQEDSAVYLCASSLRPGDRVRETQYFGPGTRLLVL.